Here is one TCR beta chain with its context. This sample is part of a study of blood T cell repertoires in COVID-19. Study-level information: Sources were T cells, B-cell-depleted T cells, or PBMCs; the material itself was cDNA or gDNA.

Germline V gene data show CDR1 as LGHNA and CDR2 as YSLEER. Trimming removed 0 bases from V and 9 bases from J, with 15 bases in between. CDR3 length: 15 amino acids. Original handling: Reference gene primer amplification gave estimated nucleated cell counts. Data came from immunoSEQ multiplex PCR; TCRdb stores just in-frame clones and leaves some out. V, J and clone size were drawn from that table, and D and trimming were deduced from the DNA. The sample includes some 110,000 clones, around 80% of them seen just once. Sequences were obtained from peripheral blood. This receptor was taken from a man between 70 and 80 years old with acute or convalescent COVID-19. The chain uses TRBV4-3 and TRBJ2-1; maybe TRBD1 (5 bases). The CDR3: CASSQESQGQVEQFF. The CDR3 DNA is TGCGCCAGCAGCCAAGAATCCCAGGGCCAGGTTGAGCAGTTCTTC.